The rows below give T cell receptor beta chains drawn from one sample of a study of Ad26.COV2.S vaccination and SARS-CoV-2 variants. The protocol was immunoSEQ multiplex PCR, while the TCRdb copy is restricted to in-frame clones and leaves out a portion. The profile covers roughly 500,000 clones, with roughly 89% appearing a single time and 2.5% to 3% taken by the ten largest. The material sequenced was peripheral blood, taken in a trial of Ad26.COV2.S vaccine versus placebo. All receptors come from a person aged 18-60 years who received the Ad26.COV2.S COVID-19 vaccine or a placebo. The CDR3 runs from the conserved cysteine through the conserved F or W. The D gene is left open where the match is weak. Clone size is given for some rows only: seen once, a few or many times, or a class if the clone is expanded.

>TRBD1|-|TRBJ2-1|TRBV5-1
TGCGCCAGCAGCTCAAAGACAGGGGAATTCTCCTACAATGAGCAGTTCTTC
CASSSKTGEFSYNEQFF
>-|once|TRBJ1-4|TRBV6-2/TRBV6-3
TGTGCCAGCAGTCTTTCGGACGGTGCAACTAATGAAAAACTGTTTTTT
CASSLSDGATNEKLFF
>-|-|TRBJ2-2|TRBV10-3
TGTGCCATCAGTGAGCCCGACAACTACACCGGGGAGCTGTTTTTT
CAISEPDNYTGELFF
>-|-|TRBJ1-4|TRBV7-2
TGTGCCAGCAGCTATAGAGGGCAGGAATGGGAAAAACTGTTTTTT
CASSYRGQEWEKLFF
>-|once|TRBJ2-1|TRBV5-1
TGCGCCAGCAGCTTGGGACGGGCTTCCTACAATGAGCAGTTCTTC
CASSLGRASYNEQFF
>TRBD2|-|TRBJ2-3|TRBV7-2
TGTGCCAGCAGCTCCACGGGAGGTCTGGATACGCAGTATTTT
CASSSTGGLDTQYF
>-|-|TRBJ2-1|TRBV20-1
TGCAGTGCTAGGGGTGAGCGGCAGTTCTTC
CSARGERQFF
>-|once|TRBJ1-4|TRBV7-9
TGTGCCAGCAGCTCTCCGGACTACACCGCAACTAATGAAAAACTGTTTTTT
CASSSPDYTATNEKLFF
>-|-|TRBJ1-2|TRBV30
TGTGCCTGGCTCGAGGGTTACGGCTACACCTTC
CAWLEGYGYTF
>TRBD2|-|TRBJ2-1|TRBV5-1
TGCGCCAGCAGCTTGGGACTAGCGGGATCTTCCTACAATGAGCAGTTCTTC
CASSLGLAGSSYNEQFF
>-|once|TRBJ2-7|TRBV6-5
TGTTGCGCAGGGCGGCCGTTTGGGGAGCAGTACTTC
CCAGRPFGEQYF
>TRBD1|-|TRBJ1-2|TRBV5-1
TGCGCCAGCAGCTGGGGCGGACAGGGAAGGGAGAACTATGGCTACACCTTC
CASSWGGQGRENYGYTF
>-|-|TRBJ1-2|TRBV7-3
TGTGCCAGCAGCCCGACCGGGACGCTTGGCTACACCTTC
CASSPTGTLGYTF
>-|-|TRBJ2-1|TRBV30
TGTGCCTTCTACAGGGGAGGGGGCAATGAGCAGTTCTTC
CAFYRGGGNEQFF
>TRBD1|-|TRBJ1-4|TRBV9
TGTGCCAGCAGCGTAGGAGGGGGCATGACTAATGAAAAACTGTTTTTT
CASSVGGGMTNEKLFF
>-|-|TRBJ1-3|TRBV4-3
TGCGCCAGCAGCTTAAGCGTCGGGGGTTCTGGAAACACCATATATTTT
CASSLSVGGSGNTIYF
>-|-|TRBJ1-3|TRBV5-1
TGCGCCAGCAGCTTGACAGGGATTGGTGGAAACACCATATATTTT
CASSLTGIGGNTIYF
>TRBD1|-|TRBJ2-1|TRBV11-2
TGTGCCAGCAGGGGACAGAGCTCCTACAATGAGCAGTTCTTC
CASRGQSSYNEQFF
>TRBD2|-|TRBJ2-3|TRBV4-3
TGCGCCAGCAGCCAAGATGGGACTAGCGGGGACTACACAGATACGCAGTATTTT
CASSQDGTSGDYTDTQYF
>TRBD1|-|TRBJ2-2|TRBV7-8
TGTGCCAGCAGCTTACGACAGGGAAACACCGGGGAGCTGTTTTTT
CASSLRQGNTGELFF
>-|-|TRBJ2-7|TRBV7-9
TGTGCCAGCAGCCGCAGGGGACGCGCCCTCACCGACGAGCAGTACTTC
CASSRRGRALTDEQYF